One and the same sample provided the 5 T cell receptor beta chains below, sequenced in a study of T-cell memory formation after mild COVID-19. TCRdb used MiXCR to reprocess the 5' RACE reads, holding one entry per CDR3 protein. The repertoire holds 390,000 or so distinct CDR3 sequences, with approximately 15% as singletons. The sample consisted of PBMCs or a T cell subset sorted from them (not recorded which). These receptor sequences come from a man between 18 and 29 years old who had mild COVID-19 (a few samples of this study predate the infection). Cell type and time point are not known.

A single count supports this clonotype. The chain couples TRBV6-6 to TRBJ2-7; D perhaps matches TRBD1 (6 bases). Germline CDR1 reads MNHNY; CDR2 reads SVGAGI (reference sequence). Trimming shortened V by 4 bases and J by 0 bases, and 19 bases separated the two germline ends. The CDR3 covers 17 residues. The CDR3 here is CASSSSERGKFSYEQYF. As DNA, the CDR3 is TGTGCCAGCAGTTCCTCGGAGAGGGGGAAATTCTCCTACGAGCAGTACTTC.

The rearrangement links TRBV2 to TRBJ1-1; D remains ambiguous. The CDR3 is 13 amino acids. Trimming stripped 7 bases from V and 1 base from J, with 10 bases between. CDR1 and CDR2 from the germline V gene are SNHLY and FYNNEI. The CDR3 DNA is TGTGCCAGCAAGCCCGCGGGGAACACTGAAGCTTTCTTT. Protein sequence: CASKPAGNTEAFF.

The table lists this clonotype with a few counts. This rearrangement joins TRBV12-3 or TRBV12-4 to TRBJ1-1; TRBD1 matches 7 bases. The ends lost 7 bases at V and 5 bases at J; junction bases unmatched: 10. The length of the CDR3 is 14 residues. CDR3 in amino acids: CASTKGQWETEAFF. The CDR3 coding sequence is TGTGCCAGCACCAAGGGACAGTGGGAGACTGAAGCTTTCTTT.

The table lists this clonotype with a few counts. This rearrangement joins TRBV5-1 to TRBJ2-1; 11 nucleotides agree with TRBD1. V was clipped by 7 bases and J by 5 bases; unmatched bases: 5. Looked up from germline, CDR1 is SGHRS and CDR2 is YFSETQ. This CDR3 comprises 14 residues. DNA for the CDR3: TGCGCCAGCTTCGGACAGGGGGCGAACAATGAGCAGTTCTTC. Protein: CASFGQGANNEQFF.

The chain combines TRBV2 with TRBJ2-7, with TRBD1 matching over 8 bases. In germline, CDR1 is SNHLY, CDR2 FYNNEI. Losses at the gene ends were 2 bases for V and 2 bases for J; bases not matched to a gene: 2. The CDR3 has 14 amino acids. The CDR3 loop reads CASSEQGAAYEQYV. The CDR3 DNA is TGTGCCAGCAGTGAACAGGGGGCCGCCTACGAGCAGTACGTC.